Following are 22 T cell receptor beta chains from one sample sequenced in a study of identical twins. One entry per CDR3 protein, called by TCRdb with MiXCR from the 5' RACE reads. Of about 300,000 distinct CDR3 sequences detected, around 12% appear once; the ten largest clones hold 7.2%. These data were also reused for a study on yellow fever vaccine responses in identical twins.

The specimen sequenced was CD8+ T cells sorted from blood. The receptors were sampled from a woman younger than 30 in good health.

There are a few counts of this clonotype. V gene TRBV7-9 combines with J gene TRBJ2-5, with TRBD2 matching 10 bases. V shed 7 bases and J 5 bases; nucleotides not matched to a gene: 1. Germline CDR1 is SEHNR and CDR2 is FQNEAQ (reference sequence). The CDR3 consists of 12 residues. DNA of the CDR3: TGTGCCAGCATAGCGGGGGGCGAGACCCAGTACTTC. Protein sequence: CASIAGGETQYF.

The sample holds many counts of this clonotype. The chain employs TRBV5-1 and TRBJ2-1; 12 nucleotides agree with TRBD2. V lost 3 bases to trimming and J lost 6 bases; unmatched junction nucleotides: 4. CDR1 SGHRS and CDR2 YFSETQ come from the germline V gene. The CDR3 has 15 amino acids. The CDR3 region is CASSWLAGGGNEQFF. CDR3 DNA: TGCGCCAGCAGCTGGCTAGCGGGAGGGGGCAATGAGCAGTTCTTC.

This clonotype was observed many times. CDR3 loop: CASSSRRDGYNEQFF. DNA for the CDR3: TGTGCCAGCAGTTCGCGCCGGGACGGCTACAATGAGCAGTTCTTC. V usage is TRBV6-5 and J usage is TRBJ2-1; possibly TRBD1 or TRBD2 for D (5 bases each). The germline V gene encodes CDR1 MNHEY and CDR2 SVGAGI. V lost 4 bases to trimming and J lost 3 bases, with 13 bases between them. The CDR3 totals 15 residues.

This clonotype showed up just a few times. The chain links TRBV4-1 to TRBJ2-3; no definite D call. Germline V gives CDR1 MGHRA, CDR2 YSYEKL. The CDR3 runs 15 residues. V lost 0 bases and J 4 bases, leaving 11 bases between the germline ends. The CDR3 is CASSQDLAESDTQYF. CDR3 DNA: TGCGCCAGCAGCCAAGATCTGGCAGAATCAGATACGCAGTATTTT.

This clonotype appeared many times. The chain is built from TRBV29-1 and TRBJ2-1; the match to TRBD2 covers 9 bases. The V and J ends lost 6 bases and 7 bases, in that order; junction bases with no gene match: 7. The CDR3 consists of 13 residues. CDR1 SQVTM and CDR2 ANQGSEA come from the germline V gene. The CDR3 bases are TGCAGCGTCGAGCGGGAGGCAGGGAATGAGCAGTTCTTC. Translated, it gives CSVEREAGNEQFF.

A few counts support this clonotype. This rearrangement joins TRBV4-2 to TRBJ1-1; 8 bases are shared with TRBD1. CDR3 length equals 15 residues. The junction had 7 bases not matched to a gene; V was cut back by 4 bases and J by 3 bases. Germline lookup yields CDR1 LGHNA and CDR2 YNFKEQ. CDR3 sequence reads: CASSPRQGKDTEAFF. In DNA, the CDR3 is TGTGCCAGCAGCCCTCGACAGGGGAAGGACACTGAAGCTTTCTTT.

In its sample, this clonotype was seen a few times. The chain is built from TRBV28 and TRBJ2-5; 8 nucleotides align to TRBD2. The CDR3 contains 17 residues. V lost 6 bases, J lost 4 bases, and 16 bases stayed unmatched. The germline gives CDR1 MDHEN, CDR2 SYDVKM. In nucleotides, the CDR3 is TGTGCCAGCAGCCCCAGGGTGGGGAGGAGCGGGGGAGAGACCCAGTACTTC. It is translated as CASSPRVGRSGGETQYF. Combining the CDR3 with reference TRBV28 and TRBJ2-5 gives the whole variable domain DVKVTQSSRYLVKRTGEKVFLECVQDMDHENMFWYRQDPGLGLRLIYFSYDVKMKEKGDIPEGYSVSREKKERFSLILESASTNQTSMYLCASSPRVGRSGGETQYFGPGTRLLVL.

The rearrangement uses TRBV7-8 and TRBJ2-7, with D perhaps TRBD1 or TRBD2 (6 bases each). Germline V gives CDR1 SGHVS, CDR2 FQNEAQ. There are 13 residues in the CDR3. With 5 bases removed from V and 2 bases from J, the gap between germline ends came to 10 bases. The CDR3 loop is CASSPRGPYEQYV. In nucleotides, the CDR3 is TGTGCCAGCAGCCCCCGGGGGCCCTACGAGCAGTACGTC.

In this sample, this clonotype turned up a few times. V gene TRBV21-1 combines with J gene TRBJ2-7; the DNA was not used to check the table's D call, TRBD1. TRBV21-1 is reported as a pseudogene. CDR3 length: 15 residues. The CDR3 DNA follows: TGTGCCAGCAGCGTCGGGGGACAGGGAAGCTACGAGCAGTACTTC. Translated, it gives CASSVGGQGSYEQYF.

The gene calls are TRBV3-1 and TRBJ2-1, with 15 bases identical to TRBD2. V was pared by 0 bases and J by 6 bases, with 0 bases of the junction left unmatched. The CDR3 spans 16 residues. The germline CDR1 and CDR2 sequences are LGHDT and YNNKEL (reference sequence). The CDR3 sequence is CASSQEGLAGGNEQFF. In DNA form, the CDR3 reads TGTGCCAGCAGCCAAGAGGGACTAGCGGGGGGCAATGAGCAGTTCTTC.

This clonotype was seen a few times. This sequence joins TRBV24-1 and TRBJ2-1, with D tentatively TRBD2 (5 bases). Deletions cut 4 bases from V and 10 bases from J, with 10 bases between. This CDR3 region has 12 residues. Per germline, CDR1 KGHDR and CDR2 SFDVKD. CDR3 nucleotides: TGTGCCACCAGTGAGAAACTAGGAGAGCAGTTCTTC. It codes for CATSEKLGEQFF.

This clonotype appeared many times. The chain carries TRBV20-1 and TRBJ1-3; 10 bases are a match to TRBD1. CDR1 is DFQATT and CDR2 is SNEGSKA in the germline V gene (reference sequence). With 6 bases clipped from V and 4 bases from J, the junction kept 9 bases outside the gene matches. The CDR3 length is 15 residues. CDR3 protein: CSASEGQGIGNTIYF. The CDR3 nucleotides are TGCAGTGCCAGTGAGGGACAGGGGATAGGAAACACCATATATTTT.

This clonotype appeared many times. The genes are TRBV12-3 or TRBV12-4 and TRBJ2-5, with D uncertain. The CDR3 contains 11 residues. V was clipped by 2 bases and J by 5 bases, with 3 bases between them. In DNA form, the CDR3 reads TGTGCCAGCAGTTTAACGGAGACCCAGTACTTC. This encodes CASSLTETQYF.

The sample holds a few counts of this clonotype. The chain combines TRBV5-8 with TRBJ2-1; no firm D call. CDR1 SGHTS and CDR2 YDEGEE come from the germline V gene. V dropped 1 base and J dropped 10 bases, with 12 bases sitting between them. This CDR3 contains 13 residues. The CDR3 DNA sequence: TGTGCCAGCAGCTTGAATGTTGCTGGAGAGCAGTTCTTC. Translation: CASSLNVAGEQFF.

The table lists this clonotype with a few counts. The chain is built from TRBV12-3 or TRBV12-4 and TRBJ2-3; 7 bases agree with TRBD1. V dropped 8 bases and J dropped 0; count of bases not matched to a gene: 14. The CDR3 totals 17 residues. The CDR3 protein is CASCGQVYNSSTDTQYF. The CDR3, as DNA: TGTGCCAGCTGTGGACAGGTCTATAACTCTAGCACAGATACGCAGTATTTT.

Notes on this clonotype: The junction departs from germline at one end; a sequencing error may be responsible. V gene TRBV24-1 combines with J gene TRBJ2-6; no clear D gene. In germline, CDR1 is KGHDR, CDR2 SFDVKD. This CDR3 is built from 14 residues. CDR3 protein: CATSGSAGANVLTF. CDR3 in DNA: TGTGCCACCAGTGGTAGTGCTGGAGCCAACGTCCTGACTTTC.

This clonotype was seen only a few times. The V gene is TRBV6-2 or TRBV6-3, the J gene TRBJ2-1, with 12 bases fitting TRBD1. CDR3 length: 19 residues. The junction had 7 bases not matched to a gene; V was cut back by 0 bases and J by 1 base. Germline V CDR1 and CDR2: MNHEY, SVGEGT. In nucleotides, the CDR3 is TGTGCCAGCAGTTACTCCCGGGACAGGGGGCTCCCATCCTACAATGAGCAGTTCTTC. This codes for CASSYSRDRGLPSYNEQFF.

This chain links TRBV5-1 with TRBJ2-7, with TRBD2 as a possible D gene (6 bases). Trimming took 1 base from V and 0 from J, leaving 20 bases between them. This CDR3 spans 18 amino acids. In germline, CDR1 is SGHRS, CDR2 YFSETQ. Here the CDR3 reads CASSLSAGSGLSSYEQYF. The CDR3 DNA reads as TGCGCCAGCAGCTTGTCCGCGGGATCGGGATTGAGCTCCTACGAGCAGTACTTC.

This clonotype was picked up a small number of times. The rearrangement joins TRBV4-2 to TRBJ2-7; tentatively, D is TRBD1 or TRBD2 (5 bases each). This CDR3 region has 15 residues. The V and J ends lost 1 base and 0 bases respectively, with 10 bases between them. In germline, CDR1 is LGHNA, CDR2 YNFKEQ. The CDR3 DNA reads TGTGCCAGCAGCCAAGTTCGGGACGGCTCCTACGAGCAGTACTTC. As protein: CASSQVRDGSYEQYF.

This clonotype was detected only a few times. The V call is TRBV7-7, the J call TRBJ2-1, with D tentatively TRBD1 or TRBD2 (5 bases each). Germline V gene data show CDR1 as SSHAT and CDR2 as FNYEAQ (reference sequence). This CDR3 has 13 residues. V was pared by 6 bases and J by 9 bases, with 15 bases between. The CDR3 is CASSYEPGREQFF. The CDR3 bases are TGTGCCAGCAGTTACGAGCCGGGACGTGAGCAGTTCTTC.

This clonotype was counted between two and nine times. The chain combines TRBV20-1 with TRBJ2-2; D might be TRBD1 (5 bases). The CDR3 has 12 residues. The V and J ends lost 0 bases and 8 bases respectively, with 7 bases between them. CDR1 and CDR2 from the germline V gene are DFQATT and SNEGSKA (reference sequence). CDR3 nucleotides: TGCAGTGCTAGAGATAGGGGTGGGGAGCTGTTTTTT. As protein: CSARDRGGELFF.

This clonotype was seen repeatedly, ten times or more. This sequence joins TRBV28 and TRBJ2-2, with 7 positions matching TRBD2. The CDR3 runs 13 residues. V gave up 7 bases and J gave up 6 bases; unmatched junction bases: 5. Germline V gives CDR1 MDHEN, CDR2 SYDVKM. DNA for the CDR3: TGTGCCAGCACCCAGGGAGGGGCCGGGGAGCTGTTTTTT. Amino acids: CASTQGGAGELFF. The whole variable domain, filled in from reference TRBV28 and TRBJ2-2, reads DVKVTQSSRYLVKRTGEKVFLECVQDMDHENMFWYRQDPGLGLRLIYFSYDVKMKEKGDIPEGYSVSREKKERFSLILESASTNQTSMYLCASTQGGAGELFFGEGSRLTVL.